This TCR beta chain was obtained from a study of T cells after posttransplantation cyclophosphamide. The data were produced by immunoSEQ multiplex PCR, yet TCRdb's version contains in-frame clones alone and is incomplete. The sample contains 31,000 or so clones, over 75% of which appear only once. The CDR3 contains 14 residues. CDR1 is SNHLY, CDR2 FYNNEI, per germline. V shed 6 bases and J shed 6 bases, with 17 bases lying between them. Cells defined as naive were viable CD3+CD4+ or CD3+CD8+ and CCR7+CD45RA+CD45RO-CD95-CD27+CD28+. Input material: naive CD4+ T cells sorted from blood. The TCR sequence derives from a man between 25 and 39 years old in good health and a related stem cell transplant donor. The chain links TRBV2 to TRBJ1-2, with D maybe TRBD1 (5 bases). The CDR3 sequence is CASRPVAGIDGYTF. The CDR3 DNA reads as TGTGCCAGCAGGCCTGTGGCAGGGATAGATGGCTACACCTTC.